This T cell receptor (beta chain) is drawn from a study of T cells in Graves' hyperthyroidism and ophthalmopathy. Study-level results: The model's output predicted ophthalmopathy at a median of about 6.5 months prior to onset. Peripheral blood also featured most of the thyroid clonotypes expanded above 0.001.

In the case of this clonotype: Its specificity is not known.

From germline, CDR1 is SEHNR and CDR2 FQNEAQ (reference sequence). V lost 2 bases, J lost 7 bases, and 6 bases lay in between. The length of the CDR3 is 13 residues. Subjects aged 18 to 65 presented with newly diagnosed hyperthyroidism of less than 2 months' duration. Diagnosing involved the use of clinical symptoms, serum thyroxine and TRAb, thyroid ultrasound and orbital computed tomography. Regions amplified from RNA transcripts were the TCR beta CDR3 regions. When the TCR CDR3 underwent first-round RT-PCR, the HTBI primer set was used. One entry per CDR3 protein, called by TCRdb with MiXCR from the multiplex PCR reads. The repertoire holds about 610,000 distinct CDR3 sequences, with around 45% as singletons.

This sequence originates from a woman between 18 and 29 years old with Graves' hyperthyroidism. The material sequenced was peripheral blood or thyroid tissue (not recorded which). The chain is built from TRBV7-9 and TRBJ1-6; no reliable D call. The DNA for the CDR3 is TGTGCCAGCAGCTTATGGCAGAATTCACCCCTCCACTTT. The encoded protein is CASSLWQNSPLHF.